The 14 T cell receptor beta chains given below trace back to one sample, sequenced in a study of cytomegalovirus exposure and HLA in healthy donors. Amplification used 60 Vbeta primers and 13 Jbeta primers. The protocol was immunoSEQ multiplex PCR, while the TCRdb copy is restricted to in-frame clones and leaves out a portion. The sample consists of hundreds of thousands of clones, almost 85% of them appearing once. The sequenced sample was PBMCs. The receptors stem from a woman between 40 and 50 years old in good health and CMV-seronegative.

The chain carries TRBV27 and TRBJ1-1; 7 positions agree with TRBD1. CDR1 is MNHEY and CDR2 is SMNVEV in the germline V gene (reference sequence). This CDR3 is 13 amino acids long. Germline trimming cut 3 bases from V and 5 bases from J; bases unmatched to any gene: 3. The CDR3 nucleotides read TGTGCCAGCAGTTTGACAGGGAGGACTGAAGCTTTCTTT. This translates into CASSLTGRTEAFF.

V and J are TRBV6-1 and TRBJ2-7; TRBD2 aligns across 9 bases. Germline V gene data show CDR1 as MNHNS and CDR2 as SASEGT. The CDR3 length is 15 residues. The V and J ends lost 0 bases and 0 bases, in that order; junction bases with no gene match: 0. The CDR3 DNA is TGTGCCAGCAGTGAAGCTAGCGGGAGCTCCTACGAGCAGTACTTC. Protein product: CASSEASGSSYEQYF.

The DNA of the CDR3 is TGTGCCAGCAGTTACCGAACTCAGGGGAGAGGCTACACCTTC. It translates to CASSYRTQGRGYTF. The chain combines TRBV6-6 with TRBJ1-2, with a possible D match to TRBD1 (6 bases). V lost 2 bases, J lost 8 bases, and 15 bases lay in between. The germline V gene has CDR1 MNHNY and CDR2 SVGAGI (reference sequence). This CDR3 is built from 14 residues.

The chain employs TRBV6-6 and TRBJ1-6; tentative D call: TRBD1 (5 bases). Germline V gene lookup returns CDR1 MNHNY and CDR2 SVGAGI (reference sequence). V was pared by 5 bases and J by 7 bases, with 15 bases between. CDR3 length equals 15 residues. The CDR3 region has the DNA TGTGCCAGCAGTCTAACGGCGGGGACCAATTCACCCCTCCACTTT. Translated, it gives CASSLTAGTNSPLHF.

This clone was seen only a few times. The chain couples TRBV11-3 to TRBJ1-1; D not resolved. V lost 0 bases and J 1 base, leaving 3 bases between the germline ends. The CDR3 runs to 13 residues. Germline CDR1 SGHNT, CDR2 YENEEA. For the CDR3, the DNA is TGTGCCAGCAGCTTAGACAAGAACACTGAAGCTTTCTTT. Translating it yields CASSLDKNTEAFF. Using reference TRBV11-3 and TRBJ1-1 for the parts outside the CDR3, the full variable domain is EAGVVQSPRYKIIEKKQPVAFWCNPISGHNTLYWYLQNLGQGPELLIRYENEEAVDDSQLPKDRFSAERLKGVDSTLKIQPAELGDSAVYLCASSLDKNTEAFFGQGTRLTVV.

This clone was counted only a few times. The gene calls are TRBV28 and TRBJ2-1, with 12 nucleotides matching TRBD2. CDR3 length equals 15 residues. The V gene's germline CDR1 is MDHEN and CDR2 SYDVKM. The V gene end was trimmed by 4 bases and the J gene end by 8 bases; junction bases not matched to a gene: 6. The CDR3 is CASSSPSGGAYEQFF. The CDR3 DNA is TGTGCCAGCAGTTCGCCTAGCGGGGGGGCCTATGAGCAGTTCTTC.

The rearrangement joins TRBV7-9 to TRBJ1-2, with a weak D call TRBD1 (5 bases). CDR3 length: 13 amino acids. Trimming stripped 1 base from V and 8 bases from J, with 11 bases between. CDR1 and CDR2 (germline): SEHNR, FQNEAQ (reference sequence). CDR3 amino acids: CASSLEGATGYTF. The DNA for the CDR3 is TGTGCCAGCAGCTTAGAAGGGGCGACGGGCTACACCTTC. The variable domain in full, completed from reference TRBV7-9 and TRBJ1-2, reads DTGVSQNPRHKITKRGQNVTFRCDPISEHNRLYWYRQTLGQGPEFLTYFQNEAQLEKSRLLSDRFSAERPKGSFSTLEIQRTEQGDSAMYLCASSLEGATGYTFGSGTRLTVV.

The V gene is TRBV29-1, the J gene TRBJ1-5, with D possibly TRBD1 on 5 matching bases. In germline, CDR1 is SQVTM, CDR2 ANQGSEA. This CDR3 region has 11 residues. V gave up 3 bases and J gave up 7 bases, with 7 bases separating them. The CDR3 DNA is TGCAGCGTTGACAGGGAACAGCCCCAGCATTTT. Translating it yields CSVDREQPQHF.

The rearrangement joins TRBV5-4 to TRBJ2-3; unclear D gene. CDR3 length: 13 amino acids. V lost 2 bases to trimming and J lost 4 bases, with 8 bases between them. From germline, CDR1 is SGHNT and CDR2 YYREEE (reference sequence). The CDR3 region is CASSFNAADTQYF. The CDR3 DNA reads TGTGCCAGCAGCTTCAACGCGGCAGATACGCAGTATTTT.

V gene TRBV9 combines with J gene TRBJ2-7; TRBD1 matches at 8 bases. V was clipped by 3 bases and J by 4 bases; unmatched bases: 6. The CDR3 spans 14 residues. Germline lookup yields CDR1 SGDLS and CDR2 YYNGEE. The CDR3 nucleotides read TGTGCCAGCAGCGAAGGACAGGGATCGTACGAGCAGTACTTC. This gives the protein CASSEGQGSYEQYF.

The chain recombines TRBV10-3 with TRBJ2-7; 7 nucleotides align to TRBD1. The CDR3 covers 14 residues. Trimming took 10 bases from V and 0 from J; bases not matched to a gene: 9. CDR1 and CDR2 (germline): ENHRY, SYGVKD. In DNA form, the CDR3 reads TGTGCCACATCCGGGACAGAGTTCTCCTACGAGCAGTACTTC. Translation gives CATSGTEFSYEQYF.

A note on this clone: The junction does not match germline at one end; this may be a read error. The chain uses TRBV7-2 and TRBJ1-1; TRBD1 agrees at 7 bases. The CDR3 is 16 residues long. The V gene's germline CDR1 is SGHTA and CDR2 FQGNSA. The CDR3 sequence: CASGAHPQGMNIEAFF. The CDR3 nucleotides are TGTGCCAGCGGGGCGCACCCACAGGGGATGAACATTGAAGCTTTCTTT.

The chain carries TRBV11-2 and TRBJ2-3; 8 nucleotides agree with TRBD2. The CDR3 extends over 16 amino acids. The ends lost 5 bases at V and 5 bases at J; junction bases unmatched: 12. Germline values: CDR1 SGHAT, CDR2 FQNNGV. The CDR3 DNA follows: TGTGCCAGCAGCCGATCCCCGAGCGGGGGAGTAGATACGCAGTATTTT. It specifies CASSRSPSGGVDTQYF. The full variable domain, rest sourced from reference TRBV11-2 and TRBJ2-3, is EAGVAQSPRYKIIEKRQSVAFWCNPISGHATLYWYQQILGQGPKLLIQFQNNGVVDDSQLPKDRFSAERLKGVDSTLKIQPAKLEDSAVYLCASSRSPSGGVDTQYFGPGTRLTVL.

The chain has TRBV7-3 and TRBJ1-2, with 7 bases that match TRBD1. The V gene's germline CDR1 is SGHTA and CDR2 FQGTGA. This CDR3 spans 13 amino acids. V shed 5 bases, J shed 6 bases, and the junction held 6 bases outside the gene matches. The CDR3 coding sequence is TGTGCCAGCAGCCCAGGGGGTGGGCATGGCTACACCTTC. This translates into CASSPGGGHGYTF.